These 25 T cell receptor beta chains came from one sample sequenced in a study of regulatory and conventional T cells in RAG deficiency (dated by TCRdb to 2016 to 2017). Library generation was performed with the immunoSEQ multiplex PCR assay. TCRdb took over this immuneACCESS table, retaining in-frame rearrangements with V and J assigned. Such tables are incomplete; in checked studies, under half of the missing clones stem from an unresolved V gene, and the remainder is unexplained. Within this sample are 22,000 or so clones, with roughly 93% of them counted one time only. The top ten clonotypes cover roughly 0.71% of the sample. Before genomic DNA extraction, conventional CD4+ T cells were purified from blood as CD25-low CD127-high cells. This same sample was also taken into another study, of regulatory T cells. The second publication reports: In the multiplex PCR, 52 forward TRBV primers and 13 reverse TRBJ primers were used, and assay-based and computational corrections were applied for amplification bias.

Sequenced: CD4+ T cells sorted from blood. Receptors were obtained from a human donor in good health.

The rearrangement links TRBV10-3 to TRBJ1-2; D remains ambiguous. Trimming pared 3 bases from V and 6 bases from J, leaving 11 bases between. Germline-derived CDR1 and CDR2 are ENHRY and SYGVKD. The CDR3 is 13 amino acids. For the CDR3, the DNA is TGTGCCATCAGTGACCCGAGGCTCGATGGCTACACCTTC. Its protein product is CAISDPRLDGYTF.

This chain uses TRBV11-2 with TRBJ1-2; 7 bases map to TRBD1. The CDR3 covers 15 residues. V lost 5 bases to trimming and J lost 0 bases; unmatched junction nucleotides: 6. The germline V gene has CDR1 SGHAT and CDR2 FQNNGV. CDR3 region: CASSLGTASNYGYTF. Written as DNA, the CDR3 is TGTGCCAGCAGCCTCGGGACAGCATCTAACTATGGCTACACCTTC.

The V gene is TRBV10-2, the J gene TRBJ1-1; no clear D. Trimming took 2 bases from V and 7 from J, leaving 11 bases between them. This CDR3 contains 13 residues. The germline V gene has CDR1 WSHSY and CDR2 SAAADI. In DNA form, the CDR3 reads TGCGCCAGCAGTGAGAATGGGCAGCGTGAAGCTTTCTTT. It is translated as CASSENGQREAFF.

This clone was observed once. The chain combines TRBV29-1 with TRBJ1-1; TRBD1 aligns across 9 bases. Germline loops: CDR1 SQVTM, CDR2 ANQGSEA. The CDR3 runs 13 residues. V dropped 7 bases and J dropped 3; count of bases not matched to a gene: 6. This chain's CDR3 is CSADRDRDTEAFF. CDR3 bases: TGCAGCGCCGACCGGGACAGGGACACTGAAGCTTTCTTT.

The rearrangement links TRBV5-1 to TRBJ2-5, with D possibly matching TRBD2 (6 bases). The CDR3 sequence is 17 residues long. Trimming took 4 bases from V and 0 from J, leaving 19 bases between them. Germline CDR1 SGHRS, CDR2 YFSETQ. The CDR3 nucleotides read TGCGCCAGCAGCCCCGGGACTGCACCATCAGACCAAGAGACCCAGTACTTC. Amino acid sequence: CASSPGTAPSDQETQYF. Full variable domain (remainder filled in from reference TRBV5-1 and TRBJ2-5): KAGVTQTPRYLIKTRGQQVTLSCSPISGHRSVSWYQQTPGQGLQFLFEYFSETQRNKGNFPGRFSGRQFSNSRSEMNVSTLELGDSALYLCASSPGTAPSDQETQYFGPGTRLLVL.

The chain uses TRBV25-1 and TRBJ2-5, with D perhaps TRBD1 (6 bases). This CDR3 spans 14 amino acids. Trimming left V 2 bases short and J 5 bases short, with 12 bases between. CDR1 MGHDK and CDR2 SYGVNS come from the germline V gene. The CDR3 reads CASSENRVLETQYF. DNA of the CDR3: TGTGCCAGCAGTGAAAACAGGGTTTTGGAGACCCAGTACTTC.

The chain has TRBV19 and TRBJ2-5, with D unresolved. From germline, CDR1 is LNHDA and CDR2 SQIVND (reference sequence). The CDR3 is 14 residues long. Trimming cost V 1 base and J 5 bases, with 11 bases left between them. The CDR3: CASSIGTRSETQYF. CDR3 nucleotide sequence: TGTGCCAGTAGTATAGGTACCCGGTCGGAGACCCAGTACTTC.

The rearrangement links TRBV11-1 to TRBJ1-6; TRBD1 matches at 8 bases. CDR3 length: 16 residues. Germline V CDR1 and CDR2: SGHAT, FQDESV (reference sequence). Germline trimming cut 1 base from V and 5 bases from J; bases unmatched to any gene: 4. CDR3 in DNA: TGTGCCAGCAGCTTAGATACAGGGGGTAATAATTCACCCCTCCACTTT. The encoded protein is CASSLDTGGNNSPLHF.

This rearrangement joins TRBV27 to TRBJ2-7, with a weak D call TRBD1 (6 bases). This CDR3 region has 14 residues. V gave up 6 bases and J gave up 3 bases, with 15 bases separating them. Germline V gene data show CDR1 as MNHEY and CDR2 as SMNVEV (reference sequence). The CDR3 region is CASRRTGLVYEQYF. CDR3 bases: TGTGCCAGCAGACGTACAGGGTTGGTCTACGAGCAGTACTTC.

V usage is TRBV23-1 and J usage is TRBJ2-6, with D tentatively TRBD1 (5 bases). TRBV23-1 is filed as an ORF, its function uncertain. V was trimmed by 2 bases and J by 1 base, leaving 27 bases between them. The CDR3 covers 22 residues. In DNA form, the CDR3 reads TGCGCCAGCAGTCAAAACACACTCCGTGGGCAGGGCACCTCTTCTGGGGCCAACGTCCTGACTTTC. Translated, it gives CASSQNTLRGQGTSSGANVLTF.

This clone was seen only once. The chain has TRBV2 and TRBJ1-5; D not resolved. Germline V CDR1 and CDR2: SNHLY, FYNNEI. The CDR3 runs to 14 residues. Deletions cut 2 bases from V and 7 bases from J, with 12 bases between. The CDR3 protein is CASSELVSGQPQHF. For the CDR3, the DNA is TGTGCCAGCAGTGAATTAGTTTCGGGACAGCCCCAGCATTTT.

In DNA, the CDR3 is TGTGCCAGCAGCTTATACGGGACCAACTATGGCTACACCTTC. Translated, it gives CASSLYGTNYGYTF. The chain carries TRBV7-9 and TRBJ1-2; weak D call: TRBD1 (5 bases). CDR1 is SEHNR and CDR2 is FQNEAQ in the germline V gene (reference sequence). V lost 2 bases to trimming and J lost 2 bases, with 9 bases between them. This CDR3 has 14 amino acids.

The CDR3 DNA reads as TGTGCCAGCAGCCAATCCCCTAGCGGGGGGGTTCTAGATACGCAGTATTTT. It specifies CASSQSPSGGVLDTQYF. The chain joins TRBV5-4 to TRBJ2-3; 12 bases map to TRBD2. The CDR3 consists of 17 residues. Looked up from germline, CDR1 is SGHNT and CDR2 is YYREEE (reference sequence). V was pared by 4 bases and J by 5 bases, with 11 bases of the junction left unmatched.

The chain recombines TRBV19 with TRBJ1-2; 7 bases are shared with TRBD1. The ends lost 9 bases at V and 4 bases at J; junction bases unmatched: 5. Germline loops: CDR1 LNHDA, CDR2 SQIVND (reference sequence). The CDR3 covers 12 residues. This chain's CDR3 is CASTRGSYGYTF. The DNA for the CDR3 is TGTGCCAGCACCAGGGGGTCCTATGGCTACACCTTC. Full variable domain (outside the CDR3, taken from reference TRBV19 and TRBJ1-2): DGGITQSPKYLFRKEGQNVTLSCEQNLNHDAMYWYRQDPGQGLRLIYYSQIVNDFQKGDIAEGYSVSREKKESFPLTVTSAQKNPTAFYLCASTRGSYGYTFGSGTRLTVV.

The CDR3 loop is CASSIEAGLAGGSATQYF. The CDR3 region has the DNA TGTGCCAGTAGTATCGAAGCCGGACTAGCGGGAGGGTCAGCGACCCAGTACTTC. J is TRBJ2-5 and V is TRBV19; 15 positions match TRBD2. V lost 3 bases and J lost 7; bases outside the gene matches: 12. This CDR3 contains 18 residues. Germline V gene lookup returns CDR1 LNHDA and CDR2 SQIVND (reference sequence).

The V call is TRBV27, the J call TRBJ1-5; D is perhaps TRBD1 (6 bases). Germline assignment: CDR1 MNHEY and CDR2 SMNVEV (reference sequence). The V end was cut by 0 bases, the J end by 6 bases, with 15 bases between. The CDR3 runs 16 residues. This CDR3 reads CASSLSGGRAVQPQHF. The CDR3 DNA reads TGTGCCAGCAGTTTATCCGGGGGGCGAGCCGTTCAGCCCCAGCATTTT.

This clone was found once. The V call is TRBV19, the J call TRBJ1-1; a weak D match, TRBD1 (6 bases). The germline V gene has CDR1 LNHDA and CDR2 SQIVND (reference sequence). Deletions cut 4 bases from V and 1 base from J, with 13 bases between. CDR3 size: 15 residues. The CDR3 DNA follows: TGTGCCAGTAGTACCGGGACAACAACGAACACTGAAGCTTTCTTT. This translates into CASSTGTTTNTEAFF.

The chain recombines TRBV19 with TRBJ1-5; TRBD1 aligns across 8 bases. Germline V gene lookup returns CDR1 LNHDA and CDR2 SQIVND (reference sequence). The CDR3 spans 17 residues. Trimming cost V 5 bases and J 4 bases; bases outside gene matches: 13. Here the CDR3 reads CASSRVQGAPKNQPQHF. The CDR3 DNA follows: TGTGCCAGTAGTCGGGTCCAGGGGGCACCAAAGAATCAGCCCCAGCATTTT.

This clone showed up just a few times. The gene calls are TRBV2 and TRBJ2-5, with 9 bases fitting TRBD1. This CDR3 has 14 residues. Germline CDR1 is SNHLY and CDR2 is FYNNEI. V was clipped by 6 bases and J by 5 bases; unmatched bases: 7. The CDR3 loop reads CASRRGQGEETQYF. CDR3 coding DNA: TGTGCCAGCAGACGGGGACAGGGAGAGGAGACCCAGTACTTC.

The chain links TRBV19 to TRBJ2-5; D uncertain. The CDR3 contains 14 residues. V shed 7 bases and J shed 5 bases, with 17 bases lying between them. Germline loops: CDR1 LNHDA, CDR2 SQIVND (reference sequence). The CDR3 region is CASKNALTEETQYF. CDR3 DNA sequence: TGTGCCAGTAAAAACGCGTTGACCGAGGAGACCCAGTACTTC.

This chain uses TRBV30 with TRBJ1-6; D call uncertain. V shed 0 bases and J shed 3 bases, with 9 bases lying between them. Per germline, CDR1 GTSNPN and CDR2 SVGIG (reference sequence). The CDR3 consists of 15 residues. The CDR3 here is CAWSVGQVYNSPLHF. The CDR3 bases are TGTGCCTGGAGTGTAGGGCAAGTCTATAATTCACCCCTCCACTTT. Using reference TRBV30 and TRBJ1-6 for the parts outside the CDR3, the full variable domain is SQTIHQWPATLVQPVGSPLSLECTVEGTSNPNLYWYRQAAGRGLQLLFYSVGIGQISSEVPQNLSASRPQDRQFILSSKKLLLSDSGFYLCAWSVGQVYNSPLHFGNGTRLTVT.

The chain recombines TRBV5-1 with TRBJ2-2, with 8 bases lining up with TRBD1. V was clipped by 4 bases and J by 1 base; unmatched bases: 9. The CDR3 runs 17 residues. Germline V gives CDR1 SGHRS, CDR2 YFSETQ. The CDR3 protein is CASSLQTGAGNTGELFF. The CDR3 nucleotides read TGCGCCAGCAGCCTCCAGACAGGGGCAGGGAACACCGGGGAGCTGTTTTTT. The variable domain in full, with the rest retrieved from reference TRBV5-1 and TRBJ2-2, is KAGVTQTPRYLIKTRGQQVTLSCSPISGHRSVSWYQQTPGQGLQFLFEYFSETQRNKGNFPGRFSGRQFSNSRSEMNVSTLELGDSALYLCASSLQTGAGNTGELFFGEGSRLTVL.

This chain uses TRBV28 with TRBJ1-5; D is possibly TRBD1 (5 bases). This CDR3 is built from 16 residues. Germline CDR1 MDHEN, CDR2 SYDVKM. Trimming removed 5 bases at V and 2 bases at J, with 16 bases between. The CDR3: CASSRKGAGGNQPQHF. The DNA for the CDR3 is TGTGCCAGCAGTCGGAAGGGCGCGGGGGGCAATCAGCCCCAGCATTTT.

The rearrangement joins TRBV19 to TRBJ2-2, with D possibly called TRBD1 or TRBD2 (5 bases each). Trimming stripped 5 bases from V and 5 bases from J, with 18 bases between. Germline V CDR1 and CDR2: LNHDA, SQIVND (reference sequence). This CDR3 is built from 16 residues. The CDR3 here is CASSAAFGTGTGELFF. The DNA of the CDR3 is TGTGCCAGTAGTGCAGCATTTGGGACGGGGACCGGGGAGCTGTTTTTT.

The CDR3 DNA reads as TGTGCCAGCAGCGCGGACGCCTCTAACTATGGCTACACCTTC. Translation: CASSADASNYGYTF. The chain uses TRBV7-4 and TRBJ1-2; D ambiguous. The CDR3 runs to 14 residues. The V gene lost 5 bases and the J gene lost 0 bases, with 10 bases spanning the gap. Per germline, CDR1 SGHVT and CDR2 SQSDAQ.